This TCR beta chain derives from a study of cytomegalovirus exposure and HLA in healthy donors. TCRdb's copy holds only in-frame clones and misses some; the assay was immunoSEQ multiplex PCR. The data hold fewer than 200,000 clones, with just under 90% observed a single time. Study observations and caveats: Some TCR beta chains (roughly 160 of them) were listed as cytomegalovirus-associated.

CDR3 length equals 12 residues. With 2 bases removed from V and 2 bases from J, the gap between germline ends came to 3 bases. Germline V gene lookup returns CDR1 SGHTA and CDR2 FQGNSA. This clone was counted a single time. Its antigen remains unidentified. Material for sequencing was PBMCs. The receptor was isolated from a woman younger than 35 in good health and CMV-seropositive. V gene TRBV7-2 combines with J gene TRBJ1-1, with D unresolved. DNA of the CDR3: TGTGCCAGCAGCTTACTAAACACTGAAGCTTTCTTT. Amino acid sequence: CASSLLNTEAFF.